Sequencing of this TCR beta chain was carried out in a study of OX40 agonist ivuxolimab in advanced cancers. Study findings and constraints: Among expanded peripheral T cells, antigen specificity went undetermined. Relative to CD4+, CD8+ T cells held more expanded clones on average.

The CDR3 loop spans 12 amino acids. In this sample, this clone turned up once. Its antigen is still unknown. TCRdb's copy holds only in-frame clones and misses some; the assay was immunoSEQ multiplex PCR. The sample lists about 89,000 clones; roughly 84% were seen once. Sequenced here: CD4+ or CD8+ T cells sorted from blood, sampled in a trial of the OX40 agonist ivuxolimab. This receptor was taken from an adult with an advanced solid tumor such as melanoma, head and neck, liver or kidney cancer. This chain connects TRBV21-1 to TRBJ1-1. TRBV21-1 is flagged as a pseudogene. CDR3 bases: TGTGCCAGCAGCAAAGACCCCACTGAAGCTTTCTTT. Its protein is CASSKDPTEAFF.